A single sample gave rise to the 7 T cell receptor beta chains below, sequenced in a study of T cells in Graves' hyperthyroidism and ophthalmopathy. Amplification of TCR beta CDR3 regions was performed using RNA transcripts as template. TCR CDR3 underwent first-round RT-PCR with the HTBI primer set. TCRdb fed the multiplex PCR reads into MiXCR, producing one record per CDR3 protein. The sample has some 370,000 distinct CDR3 sequences; about 18% are singletons. The specimen sequenced was blood. The receptor set was obtained from a woman in her twenties or thirties with Graves' hyperthyroidism that later progressed to Graves' ophthalmopathy.

The sample holds many counts of this clonotype. This chain connects TRBV5-1 to TRBJ2-1; 9 nucleotides agree with TRBD1. The CDR3 is made up of 15 amino acids. Trimming cost V 4 bases and J 7 bases; bases outside gene matches: 9. The germline V gene encodes CDR1 SGHRS and CDR2 YFSETQ. The CDR3 loop reads CASSMQPGQGNEQFF. The CDR3 DNA is TGCGCCAGCAGCATGCAACCGGGACAGGGAAATGAGCAGTTCTTC.

On this clonotype: A much larger clone lies one base from this, so it may be a read error. The V gene is TRBV7-9, the J gene TRBJ2-1, with D uncertain. Germline CDR1 SEHNR, CDR2 FQNEAQ (reference sequence). The CDR3 has 17 residues. The CDR3 DNA reads TGTGCCAGCAGCTCAAATCGGGCAGACGGAGCATACAATGAGCAGTCCTTC. Translation: CASSSNRADGAYNEQSF.

This clonotype showed up many times. The chain combines TRBV25-1 with TRBJ2-2; 8 positions match TRBD1. J gave up 3 bases and V 3 bases, and 15 bases lay outside the gene matches. This CDR3 is 19 amino acids long. Per germline, CDR1 MGHDK and CDR2 SYGVNS. The CDR3, as DNA: TGTGCCAGCAGTGACCCACCCTCGGACAGGGAATGGGACACCGGGGAGCTGTTTTTT. It translates to CASSDPPSDREWDTGELFF.

V is TRBV10-3 and J is TRBJ1-5; no clear D. The CDR3 is made up of 14 amino acids. The ends were cut back, 3 bases at V and 2 bases at J, with 8 bases in the middle. Germline loops: CDR1 ENHRY, CDR2 SYGVKD. The CDR3 reads CAISELRGNQPQHF. The CDR3 region has the DNA TGTGCCATCAGTGAATTAAGGGGCAATCAGCCCCAGCATTTT.

The chain has TRBV5-5 and TRBJ2-7, with D possibly TRBD2 on 6 matching bases. This CDR3 is built from 17 residues. CDR1 is SGHKS and CDR2 is YYEKEE in the germline V gene (reference sequence). V was trimmed by 0 bases and J by 1 base, leaving 17 bases between them. The CDR3 is CASSLGRPSGTSYEQYF. Written as DNA, the CDR3 is TGTGCCAGCAGCTTGGGCCGTCCCTCCGGGACTTCCTACGAGCAGTACTTC.

This clonotype was counted at least ten times. The rearrangement joins TRBV18 to TRBJ1-1; D call uncertain. Trimming removed 0 bases at V and 1 base at J, with 3 bases between. The CDR3 is 13 residues long. In germline, CDR1 is KGHSH, CDR2 LQKENI. The CDR3 sequence: CASSPPPNTEAFF. CDR3 in DNA: TGTGCCAGCTCACCACCGCCGAACACTGAAGCTTTCTTT.

This clonotype was counted many times. The rearrangement links TRBV29-1 to TRBJ2-7; D may correspond to TRBD1 or TRBD2 (5 bases each). The CDR3 loop spans 12 amino acids. The V gene lost 7 bases and the J gene lost 0 bases, with 10 bases spanning the gap. Germline V CDR1 and CDR2: SQVTM, ANQGSEA. The CDR3 region has the DNA TGCAGCGGGGGGACGGACTCCTACGAGCAGTACTTC. This encodes CSGGTDSYEQYF.